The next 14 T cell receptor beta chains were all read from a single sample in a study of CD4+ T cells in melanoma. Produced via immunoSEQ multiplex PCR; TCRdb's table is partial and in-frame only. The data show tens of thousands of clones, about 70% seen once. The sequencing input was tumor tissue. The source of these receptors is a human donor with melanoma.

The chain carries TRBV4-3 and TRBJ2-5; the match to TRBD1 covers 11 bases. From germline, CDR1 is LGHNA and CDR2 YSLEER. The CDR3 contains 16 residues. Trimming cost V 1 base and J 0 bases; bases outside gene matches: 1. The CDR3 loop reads CASSQGDRGNQETQYF. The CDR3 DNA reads TGCGCCAGCAGCCAAGGGGACAGGGGGAACCAAGAGACCCAGTACTTC.

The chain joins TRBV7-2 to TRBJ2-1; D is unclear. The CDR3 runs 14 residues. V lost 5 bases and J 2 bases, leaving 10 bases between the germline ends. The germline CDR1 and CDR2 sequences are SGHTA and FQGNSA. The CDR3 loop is CASSTGLAYNEQFF. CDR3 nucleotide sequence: TGTGCCAGCAGCACCGGGCTAGCCTACAATGAGCAGTTCTTC.

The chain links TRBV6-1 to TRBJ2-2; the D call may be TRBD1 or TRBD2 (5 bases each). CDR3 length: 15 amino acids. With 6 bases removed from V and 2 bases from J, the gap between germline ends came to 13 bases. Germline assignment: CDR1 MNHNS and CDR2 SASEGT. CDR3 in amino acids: CASSGAFSNTGELFF. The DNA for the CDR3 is TGTGCCAGCAGCGGGGCCTTTTCTAACACCGGGGAGCTGTTTTTT.

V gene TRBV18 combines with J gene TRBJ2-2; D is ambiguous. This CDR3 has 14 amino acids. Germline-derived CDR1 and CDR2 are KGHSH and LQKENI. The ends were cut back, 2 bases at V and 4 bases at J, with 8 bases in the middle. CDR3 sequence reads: CASSPSTPTGELFF. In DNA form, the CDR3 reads TGTGCCAGCTCACCATCTACCCCCACCGGGGAGCTGTTTTTT.

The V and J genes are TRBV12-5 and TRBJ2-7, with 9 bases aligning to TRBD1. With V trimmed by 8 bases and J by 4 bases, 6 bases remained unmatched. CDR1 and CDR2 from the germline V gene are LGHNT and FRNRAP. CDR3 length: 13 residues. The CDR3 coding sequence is TGTGCTAGTACCGAGACAGGGGGTTACGAGCAGTACTTC. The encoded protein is CASTETGGYEQYF.

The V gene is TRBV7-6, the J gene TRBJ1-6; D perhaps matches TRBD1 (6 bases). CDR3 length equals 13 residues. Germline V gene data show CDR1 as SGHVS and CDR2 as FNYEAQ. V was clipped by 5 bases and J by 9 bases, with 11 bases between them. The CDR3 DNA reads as TGTGCCAGCAGCCCCGGAGGGGGTTCACCCCTCCACTTT. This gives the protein CASSPGGGSPLHF.

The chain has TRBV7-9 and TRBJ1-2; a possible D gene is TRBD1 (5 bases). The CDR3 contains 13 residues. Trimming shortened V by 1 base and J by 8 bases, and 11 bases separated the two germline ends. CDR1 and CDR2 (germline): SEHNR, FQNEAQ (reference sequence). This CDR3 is CASSLGGQMGYTF. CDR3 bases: TGTGCCAGCAGCTTAGGAGGACAAATGGGCTACACCTTC.

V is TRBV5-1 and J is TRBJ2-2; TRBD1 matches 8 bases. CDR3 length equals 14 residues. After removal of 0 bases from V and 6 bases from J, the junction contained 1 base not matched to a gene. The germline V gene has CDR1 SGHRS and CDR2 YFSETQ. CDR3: CASSLGTGPGELFF. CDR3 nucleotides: TGCGCCAGCAGCTTGGGGACAGGGCCCGGGGAGCTGTTTTTT. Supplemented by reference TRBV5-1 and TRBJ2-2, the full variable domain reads KAGVTQTPRYLIKTRGQQVTLSCSPISGHRSVSWYQQTPGQGLQFLFEYFSETQRNKGNFPGRFSGRQFSNSRSEMNVSTLELGDSALYLCASSLGTGPGELFFGEGSRLTVL.

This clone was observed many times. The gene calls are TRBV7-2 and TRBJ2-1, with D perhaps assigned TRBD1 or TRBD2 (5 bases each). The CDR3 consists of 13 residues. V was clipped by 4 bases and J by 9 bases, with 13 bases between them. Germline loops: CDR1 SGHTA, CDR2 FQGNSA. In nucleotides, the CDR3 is TGTGCCAGCAGCTCTTCCAGGGACGGTGAGCAGTTCTTC. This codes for CASSSSRDGEQFF.

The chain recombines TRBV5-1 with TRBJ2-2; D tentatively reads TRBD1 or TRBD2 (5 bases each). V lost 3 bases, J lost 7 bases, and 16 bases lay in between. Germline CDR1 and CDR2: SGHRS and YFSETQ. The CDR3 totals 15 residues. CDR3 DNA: TGCGCCAGCAGCTCTTACCGGGGCGGCGACGGGGAGCTGTTTTTT. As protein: CASSSYRGGDGELFF.

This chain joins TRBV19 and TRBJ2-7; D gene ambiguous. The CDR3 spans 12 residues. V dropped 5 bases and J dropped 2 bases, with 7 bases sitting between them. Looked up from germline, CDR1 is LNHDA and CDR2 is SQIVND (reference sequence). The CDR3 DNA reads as TGTGCCAGTAGTGCCGGACCCTACGAGCAGTACTTC. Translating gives CASSAGPYEQYF.

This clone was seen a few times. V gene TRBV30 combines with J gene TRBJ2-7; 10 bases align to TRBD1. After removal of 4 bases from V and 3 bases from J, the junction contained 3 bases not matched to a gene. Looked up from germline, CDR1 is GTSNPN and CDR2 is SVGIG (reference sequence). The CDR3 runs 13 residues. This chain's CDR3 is CAWTGTGVYEQYF. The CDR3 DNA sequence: TGTGCCTGGACCGGGACAGGGGTCTACGAGCAGTACTTC.

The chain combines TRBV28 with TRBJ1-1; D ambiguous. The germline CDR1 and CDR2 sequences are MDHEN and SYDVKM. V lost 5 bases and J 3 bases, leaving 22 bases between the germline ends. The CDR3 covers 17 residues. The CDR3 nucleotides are TGTGCCAGCAGTCCCCTGCCCGGGAAGCGAAGGGACACTGAAGCTTTCTTT. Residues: CASSPLPGKRRDTEAFF.

The CDR3 region is CASSLLGRNRGEAFF. The CDR3 DNA is TGTGCCAGCAGCTTACTGGGTAGAAACAGGGGCGAAGCTTTCTTT. The chain combines TRBV7-3 with TRBJ1-1; 7 bases match TRBD1. V shed 2 bases and J 8 bases; nucleotides not matched to a gene: 11. The germline V gene has CDR1 SGHTA and CDR2 FQGTGA. The CDR3 is 15 amino acids.